Following are 5 T cell receptor beta chains from one sample sequenced in a study of cytomegalovirus exposure and HLA in healthy donors. Primers: 60 Vbeta forward and 13 Jbeta reverse. Data came from immunoSEQ multiplex PCR; TCRdb stores just in-frame clones and leaves some out. The sample has around 110,000 clones, roughly 80% seen once. The specimen was PBMCs. The receptors originated from a man between 25 and 39 years old in good health and CMV-seronegative.

The chain couples TRBV5-1 to TRBJ2-1, with 9 bases that match TRBD1. There are 14 residues in the CDR3. After removal of 4 bases from V and 6 bases from J, the junction contained 5 bases not matched to a gene. The germline CDR1 and CDR2 sequences are SGHRS and YFSETQ. The CDR3 bases are TGCGCCAGCAGCCCGGGACAGGGATTCAATGAGCAGTTCTTC. It codes for CASSPGQGFNEQFF.

The chain employs TRBV7-2 and TRBJ2-5; D is perhaps TRBD2 (6 bases). V was clipped by 7 bases and J by 2 bases, with 14 bases between them. Germline values: CDR1 SGHTA, CDR2 FQGNSA. This CDR3 spans 14 amino acids. In nucleotides, the CDR3 is TGTGCCAGCACCCAGGGACTCTTACAAGAGACCCAGTACTTC. As protein: CASTQGLLQETQYF.

J is TRBJ2-5 and V is TRBV19; TRBD2 agrees at 11 bases. The CDR3 loop spans 14 amino acids. The ends lost 9 bases at V and 2 bases at J; junction bases unmatched: 5. Germline CDR1 LNHDA, CDR2 SQIVND (reference sequence). The CDR3 region has the DNA TGTGCCAGCTCGGGACTAGCGGCTCAAGAGACCCAGTACTTC. It translates to CASSGLAAQETQYF.

V is TRBV7-9 and J is TRBJ1-1, with D uncertain. Per germline, CDR1 SEHNR and CDR2 FQNEAQ (reference sequence). The CDR3 consists of 12 residues. Trimming pared 2 bases from V and 6 bases from J, leaving 7 bases between. Here the CDR3 DNA reads TGTGCCAGCAGCTTACTGGGAGCTGAAGCTTTCTTT. Protein sequence: CASSLLGAEAFF. The full variable domain, in which reference TRBV7-9 and TRBJ1-1 provide the parts outside the CDR3, is DTGVSQNPRHKITKRGQNVTFRCDPISEHNRLYWYRQTLGQGPEFLTYFQNEAQLEKSRLLSDRFSAERPKGSFSTLEIQRTEQGDSAMYLCASSLLGAEAFFGQGTRLTVV.

The rearrangement links TRBV30 to TRBJ2-4, with a weak D call TRBD1 (5 bases). With 2 bases removed from V and 2 bases from J, the gap between germline ends came to 13 bases. Germline-derived CDR1 and CDR2 are GTSNPN and SVGIG (reference sequence). The CDR3 is made up of 15 amino acids. CDR3 DNA sequence: TGTGCCTGGAGTCTCCCTGGGGCCCCCAAAAACATTCAGTACTTC. This encodes CAWSLPGAPKNIQYF. Complete variable domain (other parts from reference TRBV30 and TRBJ2-4): SQTIHQWPATLVQPVGSPLSLECTVEGTSNPNLYWYRQAAGRGLQLLFYSVGIGQISSEVPQNLSASRPQDRQFILSSKKLLLSDSGFYLCAWSLPGAPKNIQYFGAGTRLSVL.